A single sample is the source of the 29 T cell receptor beta chains below, sequenced in a study of preoperative IRX-2 immunotherapy in early breast cancer. Documented treatment: preoperative locoregional IRX-2 cytokine immunotherapy. TCRdb's copy holds only in-frame clones and misses some; the assay was immunoSEQ multiplex PCR. The repertoire holds about 3,900 clones, with around 74% as singletons. The sequencing used tumor tissue, collected after IRX-2 immunotherapy. The receptors originated from a human donor with breast cancer.

The gene calls are TRBV11-3 and TRBJ1-5; 7 positions match TRBD1. The CDR3 is made up of 15 amino acids. J was trimmed by 0 bases and V by 5 bases; bases with no gene match: 4. From germline, CDR1 is SGHNT and CDR2 YENEEA. For the CDR3, the DNA is TGTGCCAGCAGCACCGGGACAGTTAGCAATCAGCCCCAGCATTTT. Amino acids: CASSTGTVSNQPQHF. Full variable domain (remainder filled in from reference TRBV11-3 and TRBJ1-5): EAGVVQSPRYKIIEKKQPVAFWCNPISGHNTLYWYLQNLGQGPELLIRYENEEAVDDSQLPKDRFSAERLKGVDSTLKIQPAELGDSAVYLCASSTGTVSNQPQHFGDGTRLSIL.

This clone has a handful of counts. The chain employs TRBV7-1 and TRBJ1-1, with 7 nucleotides matching TRBD1. TRBV7-1 is identified as an open reading frame with a role that is uncertain. This CDR3 region has 18 residues. The ends lost 5 bases at V and 4 bases at J; junction bases unmatched: 19. In nucleotides, the CDR3 is TGTGCCAGCAGCCACCTCCGGGGCAGGGGGGGATTTGGCACTGAAGCTTTCTTT. As protein: CASSHLRGRGGFGTEAFF.

The chain carries TRBV28 and TRBJ1-3; D is unclear. The CDR3 has 15 residues. CDR1 and CDR2 from the germline V gene are MDHEN and SYDVKM. Deletions cut 2 bases from V and 4 bases from J, with 12 bases between. The CDR3 DNA is TGTGCCAGCAGTTTAGGCCTGTTCGGAGGAAACACCATATATTTT. Translation: CASSLGLFGGNTIYF.

In DNA form, the CDR3 reads TGTGCCACCAGCAGGCCTTCTGGGGGGCCCACAGATACGCAGTATTTT. It codes for CATSRPSGGPTDTQYF. The rearrangement links TRBV15 to TRBJ2-3; D is possibly TRBD1 or TRBD2 (6 bases each). The germline CDR1 and CDR2 sequences are LNHNV and YYDKDF (reference sequence). The CDR3 consists of 16 residues. V lost 3 bases to trimming and J lost 2 bases, with 15 bases between them. The complete variable domain, with remaining parts taken from reference TRBV15 and TRBJ2-3, reads DAMVIQNPRYQVTQFGKPVTLSCSQTLNHNVMYWYQQKSSQAPKLLFHYYDKDFNNEADTPDNFQSRRPNTSFCFLDIRSPGLGDTAMYLCATSRPSGGPTDTQYFGPGTRLTVL.

This clone appeared a few times. This chain connects TRBV19 to TRBJ1-3; D is uncertain. Germline V gene data show CDR1 as LNHDA and CDR2 as SQIVND (reference sequence). The V and J ends lost 5 bases and 1 base respectively, with 6 bases between them. The CDR3 is 13 residues long. The CDR3 coding sequence is TGTGCCAGTAGTTGGCAGTCTGGAAACACCATATATTTT. The encoded protein is CASSWQSGNTIYF.

The gene calls are TRBV19 and TRBJ2-5; the match to TRBD1 covers 10 bases. Per the germline V gene, CDR1 is LNHDA and CDR2 is SQIVND (reference sequence). The CDR3 runs to 13 residues. V shed 6 bases and J 4 bases; nucleotides not matched to a gene: 2. The CDR3 coding sequence is TGTGCCAGTAGCGACAGGGGGCGAGAGACCCAGTACTTC. Its protein product is CASSDRGRETQYF.

This chain links TRBV28 with TRBJ2-1; possibly TRBD1 or TRBD2 for D (5 bases each). CDR1 is MDHEN and CDR2 is SYDVKM in the germline V gene. The CDR3 sequence is 14 residues long. Trimming cost V 3 bases and J 8 bases, with 14 bases left between them. In DNA form, the CDR3 reads TGTGCCAGCAGTTTCACCAGGGCTAGCCATGAGCAGTTCTTC. It encodes CASSFTRASHEQFF.

The chain links TRBV14 to TRBJ2-2, with 10 bases aligning to TRBD1. The CDR3 covers 16 residues. The germline V gene has CDR1 SGHDN and CDR2 FVKESK. Trimming removed 3 bases from V and 4 bases from J; junction bases left unmatched: 5. As DNA, the CDR3 is TGTGCCAGCAGCCAGGCCGGGACAGGGGCCACCGGGGAGCTGTTTTTT. It is translated as CASSQAGTGATGELFF.

V gene TRBV29-1 combines with J gene TRBJ2-7; 8 bases fit TRBD1. The J segment lost 3 bases and the V segment lost 7 bases, leaving 5 bases of the junction unmatched. Germline CDR1 reads SQVTM; CDR2 reads ANQGSEA. CDR3 size: 12 residues. CDR3 residues: CSAGTGIYEQYF. In nucleotides, the CDR3 is TGCAGCGCCGGGACAGGCATCTACGAGCAGTACTTC.

As regards this clone: A read error may account for a junction end that differs from germline. The chain employs TRBV7-1 and TRBJ2-2; 7 bases align to TRBD1. Being an ORF, TRBV7-1 has a function that is uncertain. The CDR3 is 19 amino acids. The DNA of the CDR3 is TGTGCCAGAAGCTTACAGTTTGGGACAGTCATAGCGAACACCGGGGAGCTGTTTTTT. It codes for CARSLQFGTVIANTGELFF.

The chain uses TRBV18 and TRBJ1-5, with TRBD1 matching 10 bases. CDR3 length equals 14 residues. Germline V gene data show CDR1 as KGHSH and CDR2 as LQKENI. V was pared by 4 bases and J by 15 bases, with 12 bases of the junction left unmatched. DNA of the CDR3: TGTGCCAGCTCACAAGGGACAGGGGACCGCAAGCCGCATTTT. Protein sequence: CASSQGTGDRKPHF.

The V call is TRBV28, the J call TRBJ1-1; the D gene is possibly TRBD1 (5 bases). CDR3 length: 13 residues. Germline values: CDR1 MDHEN, CDR2 SYDVKM. Trimming pared 3 bases from V and 5 bases from J, leaving 10 bases between. CDR3 DNA: TGTGCCAGCAGTTTCGGGGGAGATACTGAAGCTTTCTTT. Protein product: CASSFGGDTEAFF.

This chain links TRBV7-8 with TRBJ2-1; D gene ambiguous. Germline CDR1 is SGHVS and CDR2 is FQNEAQ. V shed 2 bases and J shed 0 bases, with 14 bases lying between them. This CDR3 is 17 amino acids long. The CDR3 DNA is TGTGCCAGCAGCTTAAGTTCCCGGTCCAGCTCCTACAATGAGCAGTTCTTC. Translation: CASSLSSRSSSYNEQFF.

The chain is built from TRBV7-1 and TRBJ2-7; D call uncertain. TRBV7-1 is an ORF for which the function is uncertain. The CDR3 spans 15 residues. V was cut by 5 bases and J by 2 bases, with 16 bases left in between. CDR3 sequence reads: CASSPPSSDAYEQYF. DNA of the CDR3: TGTGCCAGCAGCCCCCCCTCATCCGATGCCTACGAGCAGTACTTC.

CDR3 sequence reads: CASIETGGTQPQHF. CDR3 in DNA: TGTGCCAGCATCGAGACAGGGGGCACTCAGCCCCAGCATTTT. This chain links TRBV6-8 with TRBJ1-5; 10 positions match TRBD1. Germline assignment: CDR1 MNHGY and CDR2 SAAAGT. There are 14 residues in the CDR3. The V gene end was trimmed by 7 bases and the J gene end by 6 bases; junction bases not matched to a gene: 6.

The CDR3 sequence: CASSQEITGVGEQYF. DNA for the CDR3: TGTGCCAGCAGCCAAGAAATCACAGGGGTGGGGGAGCAGTACTTC. V usage is TRBV7-7 and J usage is TRBJ2-7; 7 nucleotides line up with TRBD1. The CDR3 is made up of 15 amino acids. Unmatched junction bases numbered 14, after V lost 5 bases and J lost 7 bases. Germline V gene lookup returns CDR1 SSHAT and CDR2 FNYEAQ (reference sequence).

This CDR3 is CASSQDRAGNEQFF. Here the CDR3 DNA reads TGCGCCAGCAGCCAAGACAGGGCGGGCAATGAGCAGTTCTTC. The chain has TRBV5-1 and TRBJ2-1; 7 bases line up with TRBD1. CDR1 SGHRS and CDR2 YFSETQ come from the germline V gene. Unmatched junction bases numbered 7, after V lost 4 bases and J lost 6 bases. This CDR3 contains 14 residues.

A few counts support this clone. The chain carries TRBV11-3 and TRBJ2-3; 8 nucleotides agree with TRBD1. Germline loops: CDR1 SGHNT, CDR2 YENEEA. V was clipped by 4 bases and J by 2 bases; unmatched bases: 8. This CDR3 is 16 amino acids long. The CDR3 bases are TGTGCCAGCAGCTCCTCACAGGGGGGTGTCACAGATACGCAGTATTTT. It encodes CASSSSQGGVTDTQYF. The full variable domain, rest sourced from reference TRBV11-3 and TRBJ2-3, is EAGVVQSPRYKIIEKKQPVAFWCNPISGHNTLYWYLQNLGQGPELLIRYENEEAVDDSQLPKDRFSAERLKGVDSTLKIQPAELGDSAVYLCASSSSQGGVTDTQYFGPGTRLTVL.

CDR3 sequence: CASSYKQGLAGGPSYEQYF. The CDR3 bases are TGTGCCAGCAGCTATAAACAGGGACTAGCGGGAGGGCCCTCCTACGAGCAGTACTTC. The chain links TRBV11-3 to TRBJ2-7, with 16 nucleotides matching TRBD2. The CDR3 loop spans 19 amino acids. V lost 4 bases and J lost 0; bases outside the gene matches: 9. CDR1 is SGHNT and CDR2 is YENEEA in the germline V gene.

The chain employs TRBV11-3 and TRBJ2-1; 8 bases agree with TRBD1. The CDR3 length is 16 residues. Germline CDR1 is SGHNT and CDR2 is YENEEA. With V trimmed by 3 bases and J by 4 bases, 8 bases remained unmatched. CDR3 amino acids: CASSLSGGPSYNEQFF. In DNA, the CDR3 is TGTGCCAGCAGCTTGTCAGGGGGCCCATCATACAATGAGCAGTTCTTC.

V gene TRBV19 combines with J gene TRBJ2-1, with TRBD2 matching over 8 bases. Germline CDR1 is LNHDA and CDR2 is SQIVND (reference sequence). Trimming cost V 10 bases and J 14 bases; bases outside gene matches: 19. There are 14 residues in the CDR3. The CDR3 sequence is CATSQSGLASREFF. The CDR3 DNA follows: TGTGCCACCTCCCAGAGTGGACTAGCCTCACGGGAGTTCTTC.

The CDR3 loop reads CASSLGGVAQPQHF. DNA for the CDR3: TGTGCCAGCAGTTTGGGGGGGGTCGCTCAGCCCCAGCATTTT. The chain couples TRBV6-8 to TRBJ1-5, with D maybe TRBD1 (5 bases). This CDR3 contains 14 residues. The germline V gene encodes CDR1 MNHGY and CDR2 SAAAGT. Deletions cut 4 bases from V and 6 bases from J, with 13 bases between.

The chain joins TRBV19 to TRBJ2-1; 13 nucleotides align to TRBD2. Germline assignment: CDR1 LNHDA and CDR2 SQIVND (reference sequence). The CDR3 runs 18 residues. J was trimmed by 9 bases and V by 5 bases; bases with no gene match: 16. The CDR3 sequence: CASSPRLAGGLVHIEQFF. In DNA form, the CDR3 reads TGTGCCAGTAGTCCCCGACTAGCGGGAGGCCTCGTTCATATTGAGCAGTTCTTC.

This clone appeared once. The chain combines TRBV6-8 with TRBJ2-3, with 12 bases lining up with TRBD2. The trim removed 5 bases at V and 1 base at J, leaving 4 bases unmatched. The CDR3 has 16 amino acids. Germline CDR1 is MNHGY and CDR2 is SAAAGT. The CDR3 protein is CASSSWTSGGTDTQYF. The CDR3 nucleotides read TGTGCCAGCAGTAGCTGGACTAGCGGGGGCACAGATACGCAGTATTTT.

The gene calls are TRBV6-4 and TRBJ2-7; D unresolved. This CDR3 has 11 residues. The V end lost 6 bases, the J end lost 5 bases, and 8 bases lay between the germline ends. CDR1 is MRHNA and CDR2 is SNTAGT in the germline V gene. The CDR3 bases are TGTGCCAGCAGCCCTCAGAACGAGCAGTACTTC. This sequence encodes CASSPQNEQYF.

The chain links TRBV11-3 to TRBJ1-1; D uncertain. The CDR3 extends over 14 amino acids. Deletions cut 3 bases from V and 4 bases from J, with 12 bases between. The germline V gene encodes CDR1 SGHNT and CDR2 YENEEA. CDR3 protein: CASSLDLLGTEAFF. DNA for the CDR3: TGTGCCAGCAGCTTGGACCTCTTGGGCACTGAAGCTTTCTTT.

The V gene is TRBV6-8, the J gene TRBJ2-6, with 7 bases matching TRBD1. Germline loops: CDR1 MNHGY, CDR2 SAAAGT. Trimming took 4 bases from V and 0 from J; bases not matched to a gene: 0. There are 15 residues in the CDR3. CDR3 in DNA: TGTGCCAGCAGTTGGGACAGCTCTGGGGCCAACGTCCTGACTTTC. Protein: CASSWDSSGANVLTF.

This clone showed up just a few times. V is TRBV14 and J is TRBJ2-7; D call uncertain. Trimming took 5 bases from V and 6 from J, leaving 11 bases between them. The CDR3 runs 12 residues. Germline V gene sequence: CDR1 SGHDN, CDR2 FVKESK. The DNA of the CDR3 is TGTGCCAGCAGCACCCGTACTTTCGAGCAGTACTTC. Translating it yields CASSTRTFEQYF.

In this sample, this clone turned up a few times. One end of the junction varies from germline; a read error may be responsible. The rearrangement joins TRBV6-8 to TRBJ1-4; 10 bases are a match to TRBD1. This CDR3 spans 15 amino acids. CDR1 and CDR2 from the germline V gene are MNHGY and SAAAGT. CDR3 bases: TGTGCCAGCAGTTACGGCGGGACAGGGGCTGAAGAACTGTTTTTT. This codes for CASSYGGTGAEELFF.